The present T cell receptor (beta chain) was sequenced within a study of human CD8 memory T cell subsets. RNA was obtained from duplicate vials of around 140,000 sorted CD8+ T cells per subset. The authors made TCR beta libraries using UMI-labeled 5' RACE. TCRdb reanalyzed the 5' RACE reads, giving one entry per CDR3 protein sequence and no DNA. With around 11,000 distinct CDR3 sequences in the sample, the ten largest clones hold over 8.5%. CDR1 is MNHEY, CDR2 SVGEGT, per germline. CDR3 length: 14 amino acids. Turning to this clonotype: Its specificity is unknown.

Study results and caveats: The study found similarly high diversity in stem-like memory and precursor exhausted T cells, unlike effector memory cells. Estimates computed with Chao1 suggested greater diversity in stem-like memory T cells than in precursor exhausted T cells.

This clonotype was sampled from a human donor in good health. This chain joins TRBV6-2 or TRBV6-3 and TRBJ2-3. The sequenced material came from CD8+ T cells from PBMCs. The chain's CDR3 is CASSYGLAADTQYF.